These 7 T cell receptor beta chains were all obtained from the same sample, sequenced in a study of type 1 regulatory T cells. TCRdb independently ran MiXCR on the reads; one entry per CDR3 protein. The table has over 55,000 distinct CDR3 sequences, around 60% seen once. The antigens of these receptors remain unknown. Sequenced sample: cultured T cells, either the whole culture or a sorted T cell fraction (not recorded which). Described subset: Tr1-enriched cell product generated in vitro against host alloantigens. These receptors came from a human donor in good health.

Here the CDR3 reads CASSLGQGAEKLFF. The CDR3 bases are TGTGCCAGCAGCTTGGGACAGGGGGCTGAAAAACTGTTTTTT. The gene calls are TRBV7-9 and TRBJ1-4, with 12 bases lining up with TRBD1. The CDR3 runs to 14 residues. Germline assignment: CDR1 SEHNR and CDR2 FQNEAQ (reference sequence). V dropped 3 bases and J dropped 7; count of bases not matched to a gene: 0.

This rearrangement joins TRBV7-2 to TRBJ1-2; 10 bases are shared with TRBD1. Germline assignment: CDR1 SGHTA and CDR2 FQGNSA. The ends lost 5 bases at V and 3 bases at J; junction bases unmatched: 3. The CDR3 loop spans 14 amino acids. The CDR3 sequence: CASSSGTGDYGYTF. The DNA for the CDR3 is TGTGCCAGCAGCAGCGGGACAGGGGACTATGGCTACACCTTC.

This clonotype was seen a few times. This chain joins TRBV5-1 and TRBJ2-3; possible D gene TRBD1, 5 bases. The V end was cut by 0 bases, the J end by 0 bases, with 11 bases between. There are 16 residues in the CDR3. Germline V gene data show CDR1 as SGHRS and CDR2 as YFSETQ. The CDR3 here is CASSLVAGISTDTQYF. In DNA form, the CDR3 reads TGCGCCAGCAGCTTGGTCGCAGGGATCAGCACAGATACGCAGTATTTT.

This clonotype was detected only a few times. V and J are TRBV29-1 and TRBJ2-1; D may be TRBD2 (5 bases). Trimming stripped 4 bases from V and 6 bases from J, with 16 bases between. Per germline, CDR1 SQVTM and CDR2 ANQGSEA. The CDR3 consists of 14 residues. The CDR3 nucleotides are TGCAGCGTTGTACCTGTCGAGGGTTTCAATGAGCAGTTCTTC. This sequence encodes CSVVPVEGFNEQFF.

This clonotype was recorded a few times. The chain couples TRBV20-1 to TRBJ2-1; 12 nucleotides agree with TRBD2. Germline CDR1 reads DFQATT; CDR2 reads SNEGSKA (reference sequence). V dropped 5 bases and J dropped 0; count of bases not matched to a gene: 5. The CDR3 has 16 residues. Here the CDR3 DNA reads TGCAGTGCTTCCGGACTAGCGGGAAACTCCTACAATGAGCAGTTCTTC. As protein: CSASGLAGNSYNEQFF.

The sample holds a few counts of this clonotype. The CDR3 loop reads CASSFGDTDTQYF. CDR3 DNA: TGTGCCAGCAGCTTTGGGGACACAGATACGCAGTATTTT. V gene TRBV11-2 combines with J gene TRBJ2-3; unclear D gene. V shed 3 bases and J shed 2 bases, with 6 bases lying between them. Germline CDR1 and CDR2: SGHAT and FQNNGV. This CDR3 contains 13 residues.

This clonotype was picked up one time. The chain employs TRBV19 and TRBJ2-1; no definite D call. Germline V gene lookup returns CDR1 LNHDA and CDR2 SQIVND (reference sequence). The length of the CDR3 is 14 residues. V was pared by 3 bases and J by 9 bases, with 15 bases between. CDR3 DNA: TGTGCCAGTAGTATGATGGGGAACGTCGGTGAGCAGTTCTTC. Amino acids: CASSMMGNVGEQFF.